The rows below give T cell receptor beta chains drawn from one sample of a study of blood T cell repertoires in COVID-19. TCRdb keeps only in-frame clones here, not all; method: immunoSEQ multiplex PCR. The sample has some 220,000 clones; 70% to 90% are singletons. Specimen: peripheral blood. Every receptor here comes from a man aged 50 or older who had recovered from COVID-19. CDR3s include the opening cysteine and the closing phenylalanine or tryptophan. D genes are given only for firm matches. A row's size may be missing; if present it is once, few, many or a size class.

D gene	J gene	V gene	clone size	CDR3 DNA	CDR3 protein
TRBD1	TRBJ1-1	TRBV3-1/TRBV3-2	-	TGTGCCAGCAGCCTGACAGGGAGGACTGAAGCTTTCTTT	CASSLTGRTEAFF
-	TRBJ1-6	TRBV5-6	-	TGTGCCAGCAGCTCGGGAGGGAGGGGGTATAATTCACCCCTCCACTTT	CASSSGGRGYNSPLHF
-	TRBJ1-2	TRBV30	-	TGTGCCTGGAGGTTGGGGGGGGCAGTTGGCTATGGCTACACCTTC	CAWRLGGAVGYGYTF
TRBD1	TRBJ1-3	TRBV5-4	-	TGTGCCAGCAGCCACGACAGGGTTGGAAACACCATATATTTT	CASSHDRVGNTIYF
-	TRBJ2-7	TRBV10-1	few	TGCGCCAGCAGTGAGTCAACAGGGAAGCACGAGCAGTACTTC	CASSESTGKHEQYF
TRBD2	TRBJ2-6	TRBV28	-	TGTGCCAGCAGAACAGGGGGGACTAGCGGGAGATTGAGCTTTGGGGCCAACGTCCTGACTTTC	CASRTGGTSGRLSFGANVLTF
-	TRBJ2-7	TRBV5-8	-	TGTGCCAGCAGCTCAACAGGCGTTGCCTACGAGCAGTACTTC	CASSSTGVAYEQYF
-	TRBJ1-1	TRBV7-8	-	TGTGCCAGCAGCTTAGCGCCAAGGGGAAACACTGAAGCTTTCTTT	CASSLAPRGNTEAFF
-	TRBJ2-7	TRBV4-2	-	TGTGCCAGCAGCCAACCGCGGGACTACGAGCAGTACTTC	CASSQPRDYEQYF
TRBD2	TRBJ2-2	TRBV28	-	TGTGCCAGCAGATTAGCGGGAGCCCGCACCGGGGAGCTGTTTTTT	CASRLAGARTGELFF
-	TRBJ1-1	TRBV7-2	-	TGTGCCAGCAGCTTAGGGGCGAACACTGAAGCTTTCTTT	CASSLGANTEAFF
TRBD1	TRBJ1-1	TRBV27	-	TGTGCCAGCAGTTTTACAGGGGGTAAGGCTTTCTTT	CASSFTGGKAFF
TRBD2	TRBJ2-7	TRBV28	few	TGTGCCAGCAGTTCTCCCGGGGGAGGGGTATACGAGCAGTACTTC	CASSSPGGGVYEQYF
TRBD2	TRBJ2-1	TRBV23-1	-	TGCGCCAGCAATCAACGGACTAGCGGCAATGAGCAGTTCTTC	CASNQRTSGNEQFF
TRBD2	TRBJ2-5	TRBV3-1/TRBV3-2	-	TGTGCCAGCAGCCAAGAAGTGGGGACTAGCGGTTGGGGAGAGACCCAGTACTTC	CASSQEVGTSGWGETQYF
TRBD2	TRBJ2-1	TRBV11-3	-	TGTGCCAGCAGCAAGGGACTAGCGGGAGAGCCTTACAATGAGCAGTTCTTC	CASSKGLAGEPYNEQFF
TRBD2	TRBJ2-1	TRBV7-8	once	TGTGCCAGCAGCTCCTGGGCGGGAGTCCACAATGAGCAGTTCTTC	CASSSWAGVHNEQFF
TRBD2	TRBJ2-5	TRBV14	-	TGTGCCAGCAGCCAACGGGGGGGACTAGCGGGAATTGAGACCCAGTACTTC	CASSQRGGLAGIETQYF
TRBD1	TRBJ1-1	TRBV5-4	-	TGTGCCAGCAGCTCGCGGACAGGCCAGAACACTGAAGCTTTCTTT	CASSSRTGQNTEAFF
TRBD1	TRBJ1-6	TRBV15	few	TGTGCCACCAGCAGAGATGGCAGGGGGCAAAGTTCACCCCTCCACTTT	CATSRDGRGQSSPLHF
TRBD1	TRBJ2-7	TRBV6-5	-	TGTGCCAGCAGTTACTCGCACAGGGGCGTGAATTACGAGCAGTACTTC	CASSYSHRGVNYEQYF
TRBD1	TRBJ1-1	TRBV27	-	TGTGCCAGCAGTTTAAGGGGGCCAAAGGGGCTGAACACTGAAGCTTTCTTT	CASSLRGPKGLNTEAFF
TRBD2	TRBJ2-1	TRBV7-2	once	TGTGCCAGCAGCGCTGAGGGCGGGAGTACTTCCTACAATGAGCAGTTCTTC	CASSAEGGSTSYNEQFF
-	TRBJ2-1	TRBV27	-	TGTGCCAGCAGTTTCCGGACAGATCAACAACATCTCGCAAATGAGCAGTTCTTC	CASSFRTDQQHLANEQFF
TRBD2	TRBJ2-7	TRBV27	-	TGTGCCAGCAGTTCCCTTAGCGGGAGGGCCCAAAAGTCCTACGAGCAGTACTTC	CASSSLSGRAQKSYEQYF
-	TRBJ1-2	TRBV18	-	TGTGCCAGCCAACCGGGACATGAGAACTATGGCTACACCTTC	CASQPGHENYGYTF
TRBD1	TRBJ2-2	TRBV28	once	TGTGCCAGCTTACAGGGGTTCCGCGCGAACACCGGGGAGCTGTTTTTT	CASLQGFRANTGELFF
-	TRBJ2-2	TRBV9	-	TGTGCCAGCAGCCCCCGAAGGGGGAGCACCGGGGAGCTGTTTTTT	CASSPRRGSTGELFF
-	TRBJ1-3	TRBV28	-	TGTGCCAGCAGGGTCTACTCTGGAAACACCATATATTTT	CASRVYSGNTIYF
TRBD2	TRBJ2-7	TRBV7-9	-	TGTGCCAGCAGCCCCTCGAATGGACTAGGTCGAACCTACGAGCAGTACTTC	CASSPSNGLGRTYEQYF
-	TRBJ1-1	TRBV18	-	TGTGCCAGCTCACCACGACTCTCGAACACTGAAGCTTTCTTT	CASSPRLSNTEAFF
TRBD1	TRBJ1-1	TRBV6-5	-	TGTGCCAGCCCGACAGGGGGTTCTGAAGCTTTCTTT	CASPTGGSEAFF
-	TRBJ2-3	TRBV9	few	TGTGCCAGCAGCGTAGGTCCAGAAACAGATACGCAGTATTTT	CASSVGPETDTQYF
TRBD1	TRBJ2-2	TRBV27	-	TGTGCCAGCAGTTCACAGGGGGCAGGGGACACCGGGGAGCTGTTTTTT	CASSSQGAGDTGELFF
-	TRBJ2-5	TRBV9	-	TGTGCCAGCAGCGTAGCTCTGGGGCAGTCACAAGAGACCCAGTACTTC	CASSVALGQSQETQYF
TRBD2	TRBJ2-1	TRBV19	-	TGTGTCAGTAGTATATTTGGGTTTCAACTAGCGGGTATCAATGAGCAGTTCTTC	CVSSIFGFQLAGINEQFF
TRBD1	TRBJ2-2	TRBV18	-	TGTGCCAGCTCACCGGGACAGGGATCGACCGGGGAGCTGTTTTTT	CASSPGQGSTGELFF
TRBD2	TRBJ2-5	TRBV5-5	-	TGTGCCAGCACCCCGAGAGGGGCGGGAGGGCCAGGTGAGACCCAGTACTTC	CASTPRGAGGPGETQYF
-	TRBJ2-7	TRBV7-9	-	TGTGCCAGCAGCGCCAGCTCCTACGAGCAGTACTTC	CASSASSYEQYF
-	TRBJ2-5	TRBV29-1	-	TGCAGCTCTTCAGCGAGGCAAGAGACCCAGTACTTC	CSSSARQETQYF
TRBD1	TRBJ2-7	TRBV6-6	-	TGTGCCAGCAGTTATACAGGGGGCGGGGACTCCTACGAGCAGTACTTC	CASSYTGGGDSYEQYF